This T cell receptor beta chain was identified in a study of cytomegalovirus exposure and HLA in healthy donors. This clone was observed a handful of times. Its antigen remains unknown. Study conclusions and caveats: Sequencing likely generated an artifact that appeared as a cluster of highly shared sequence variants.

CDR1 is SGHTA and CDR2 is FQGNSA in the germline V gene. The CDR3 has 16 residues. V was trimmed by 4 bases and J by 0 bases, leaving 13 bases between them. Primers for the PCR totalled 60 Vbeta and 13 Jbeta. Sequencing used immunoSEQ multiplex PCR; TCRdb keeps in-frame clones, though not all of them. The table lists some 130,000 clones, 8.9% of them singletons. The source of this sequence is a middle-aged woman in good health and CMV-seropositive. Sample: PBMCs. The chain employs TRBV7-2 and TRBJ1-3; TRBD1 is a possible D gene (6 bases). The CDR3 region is CASSYSGDYSGNTIYF. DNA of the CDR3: TGTGCCAGCAGCTACTCAGGGGACTACTCTGGAAACACCATATATTTT.